Reported below is one TCR beta chain. This sample stems from a study of blood T cell repertoires in COVID-19. Study information: The samples span acute and convalescent COVID-19 from the United States, Italy and Spain. Nucleic acid was either cDNA or gDNA, and it came from T cells, B-cell-depleted T cells, or PBMCs.

CDR1 is GTSNPN and CDR2 is SVGIG in the germline V gene (reference sequence). This CDR3 contains 13 residues. Trimming took 5 bases from V and 4 from J; bases not matched to a gene: 4. Per the original methods: Reference gene primers were amplified, and this amplification served to estimate nucleated cell counts. Data came from immunoSEQ multiplex PCR; TCRdb stores just in-frame clones and leaves some out. That table gives V, J and clone size, and the DNA gave D and trimming. The sample holds 90,000 to 110,000 clones, approximately 87% seen once. The gene calls are TRBV30 and TRBJ1-3; 8 positions agree with TRBD1. What was sequenced was peripheral blood. The receptor's source is a woman in her sixties with acute or convalescent COVID-19. DNA of the CDR3: TGTGCCTGGGGACAGGGCTTAGGAAACACCATATATTTT. As protein: CAWGQGLGNTIYF.